A single sample gave rise to the 5 T cell receptor beta chains below, sequenced in a study of T cell changes during pregnancy in multiple sclerosis. Data came from immunoSEQ multiplex PCR; TCRdb stores just in-frame clones and leaves some out. This table has about 27,000 clones, about 89% appearing once. The sequenced sample was CD8+ T cells from peripheral blood mononuclear cells, obtained in the first trimester of pregnancy. Receptors were obtained from a female donor in good health, enrolled as a control in a pregnancy study.

This chain joins TRBV6-1 and TRBJ2-3; D is possibly TRBD1 (6 bases). V was cut by 8 bases and J by 4 bases, with 10 bases left in between. The germline V gene has CDR1 MNHNS and CDR2 SASEGT. The CDR3 runs to 12 residues. In nucleotides, the CDR3 is TGTGCCAGCGGGCAGGGGCCAGATACGCAGTATTTT. Protein sequence: CASGQGPDTQYF.

V gene TRBV4-2 combines with J gene TRBJ2-3; the match to TRBD2 covers 10 bases. Trimming at V came to 0 bases and at J to 11 bases, leaving 14 bases not matched to a gene. This CDR3 is 17 amino acids long. Looked up from germline, CDR1 is LGHNA and CDR2 is YNFKEQ. CDR3 sequence: CASSQDWTSGPAEGQYF. CDR3 in DNA: TGTGCCAGCAGCCAAGATTGGACTAGCGGACCCGCCGAGGGGCAGTATTTT.

V usage is TRBV11-3 and J usage is TRBJ2-1, with 11 bases fitting TRBD2. Per the germline V gene, CDR1 is SGHNT and CDR2 is YENEEA. There are 15 residues in the CDR3. V gave up 4 bases and J gave up 5 bases; unmatched junction bases: 4. The CDR3 loop reads CASSSRSGRDNEQFF. The CDR3 DNA reads TGTGCCAGCAGCTCCCGTAGCGGGAGGGACAATGAGCAGTTCTTC.

This chain links TRBV5-6 with TRBJ2-4; 9 bases match TRBD2. The CDR3 extends over 15 amino acids. Germline V gives CDR1 SGHDT, CDR2 YYEEEE. With V trimmed by 6 bases and J by 6 bases, 10 bases remained unmatched. For the CDR3, the DNA is TGTGCCAGCACCGTCGATGGGACTAGCCTAAACATTCAGTACTTC. Translation gives CASTVDGTSLNIQYF.

The chain links TRBV11-2 to TRBJ2-5; TRBD2 aligns across 8 bases. The CDR3 loop spans 13 amino acids. Germline lookup yields CDR1 SGHAT and CDR2 FQNNGV. Trimming cost V 5 bases and J 5 bases; bases outside gene matches: 4. DNA of the CDR3: TGTGCCAGCAGCCAGACTAGCGTCGAGACCCAGTACTTC. It encodes CASSQTSVETQYF.